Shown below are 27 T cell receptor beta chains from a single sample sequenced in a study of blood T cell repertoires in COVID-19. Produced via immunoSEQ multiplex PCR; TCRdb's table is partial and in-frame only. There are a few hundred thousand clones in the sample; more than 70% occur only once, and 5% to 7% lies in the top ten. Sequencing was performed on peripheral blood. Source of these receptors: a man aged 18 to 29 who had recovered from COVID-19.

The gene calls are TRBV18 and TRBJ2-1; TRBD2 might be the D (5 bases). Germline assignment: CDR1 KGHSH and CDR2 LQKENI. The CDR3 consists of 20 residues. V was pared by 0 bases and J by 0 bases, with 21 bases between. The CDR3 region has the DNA TGTGCCAGCTCACCACCGGTTTTTATACGGGAAGAGTCCTCCTACAATGAGCAGTTCTTC. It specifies CASSPPVFIREESSYNEQFF.

CDR3 amino acids: CASSLWQGADQPQHF. For the CDR3, the DNA is TGTGCCAGCAGTTTATGGCAGGGGGCGGATCAGCCCCAGCATTTT. The chain is built from TRBV27 and TRBJ1-5; TRBD1 matches 8 bases. Looked up from germline, CDR1 is MNHEY and CDR2 is SMNVEV (reference sequence). V shed 1 base and J 5 bases; nucleotides not matched to a gene: 4. The CDR3 sequence is 15 residues long.

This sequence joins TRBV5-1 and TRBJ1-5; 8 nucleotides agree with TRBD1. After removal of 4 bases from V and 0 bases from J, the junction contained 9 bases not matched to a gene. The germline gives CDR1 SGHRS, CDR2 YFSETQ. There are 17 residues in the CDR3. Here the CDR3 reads CASSPGQEMNSNQPQHF. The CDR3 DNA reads TGCGCCAGCAGCCCGGGACAGGAGATGAATAGCAATCAGCCCCAGCATTTT.

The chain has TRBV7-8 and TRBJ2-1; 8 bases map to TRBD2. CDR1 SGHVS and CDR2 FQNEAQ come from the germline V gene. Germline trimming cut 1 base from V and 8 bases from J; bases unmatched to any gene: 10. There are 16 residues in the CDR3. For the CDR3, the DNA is TGTGCCAGCAGCTTAGTCCGGGGGGGCGTAGGCGATGAGCAGTTCTTC. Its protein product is CASSLVRGGVGDEQFF.

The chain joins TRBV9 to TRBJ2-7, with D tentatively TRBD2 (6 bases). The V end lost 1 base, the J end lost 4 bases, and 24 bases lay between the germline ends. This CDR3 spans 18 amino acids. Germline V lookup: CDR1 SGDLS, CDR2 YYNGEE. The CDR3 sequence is CASSVSEGVPGLLYEQYF. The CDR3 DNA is TGTGCCAGCAGCGTAAGTGAGGGTGTACCGGGACTCCTTTACGAGCAGTACTTC. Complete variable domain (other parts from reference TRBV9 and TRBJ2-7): DSGVTQTPKHLITATGQRVTLRCSPRSGDLSVYWYQQSLDQGLQFLIQYYNGEERAKGNILERFSAQQFPDLHSELNLSSLELGDSALYFCASSVSEGVPGLLYEQYFGPGTRLTVT.

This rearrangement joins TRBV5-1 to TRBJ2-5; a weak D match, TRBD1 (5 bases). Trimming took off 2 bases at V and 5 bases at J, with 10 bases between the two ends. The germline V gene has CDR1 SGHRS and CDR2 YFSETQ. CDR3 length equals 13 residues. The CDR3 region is CASSFGARETQYF. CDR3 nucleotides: TGCGCCAGCAGCTTTGGGGCGAGGGAGACCCAGTACTTC.

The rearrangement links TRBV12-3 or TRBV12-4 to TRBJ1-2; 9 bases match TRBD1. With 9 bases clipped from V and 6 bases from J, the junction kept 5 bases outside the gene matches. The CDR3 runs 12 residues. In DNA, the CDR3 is TGTGCCAGTAACAGGGGGCTTGATGGCTACACCTTC. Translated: CASNRGLDGYTF.

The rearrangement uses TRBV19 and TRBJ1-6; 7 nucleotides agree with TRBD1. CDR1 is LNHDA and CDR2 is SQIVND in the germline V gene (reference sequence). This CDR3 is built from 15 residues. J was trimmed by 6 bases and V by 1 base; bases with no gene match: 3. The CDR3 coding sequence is TGTGCCAGTAGTATAGGACAGGGCTTTAATTCACCCCTCCACTTT. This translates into CASSIGQGFNSPLHF.

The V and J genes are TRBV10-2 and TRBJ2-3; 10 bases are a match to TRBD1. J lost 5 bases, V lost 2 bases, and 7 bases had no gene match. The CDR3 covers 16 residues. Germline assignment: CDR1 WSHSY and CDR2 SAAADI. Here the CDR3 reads CASSEPGQGIEDTQYF. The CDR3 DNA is TGCGCCAGCAGTGAGCCGGGACAGGGGATAGAAGATACGCAGTATTTT.

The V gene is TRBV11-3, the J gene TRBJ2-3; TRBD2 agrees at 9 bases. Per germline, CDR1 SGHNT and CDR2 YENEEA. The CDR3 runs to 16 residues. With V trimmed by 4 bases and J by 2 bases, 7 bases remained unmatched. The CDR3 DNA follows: TGTGCCAGCAGCTCGAGCGGGGGGCGCCCCACAGATACGCAGTATTTT. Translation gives CASSSSGGRPTDTQYF.

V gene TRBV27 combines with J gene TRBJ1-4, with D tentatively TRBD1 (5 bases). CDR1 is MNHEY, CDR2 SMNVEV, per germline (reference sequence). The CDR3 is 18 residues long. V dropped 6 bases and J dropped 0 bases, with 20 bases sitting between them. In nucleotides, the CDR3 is TGTGCCAGCAGCCCCATGGTGGGGCAGAGTACAACTAATGAAAAACTGTTTTTT. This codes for CASSPMVGQSTTNEKLFF.

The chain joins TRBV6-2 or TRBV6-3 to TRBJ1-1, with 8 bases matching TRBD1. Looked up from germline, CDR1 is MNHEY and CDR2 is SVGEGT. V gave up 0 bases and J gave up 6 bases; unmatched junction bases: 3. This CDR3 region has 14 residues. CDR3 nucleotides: TGTGCCAGCAGTTACTCCCCGACAGGGGCTGAAGCTTTCTTT. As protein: CASSYSPTGAEAFF.

The CDR3 bases are TGTGCCAGCAGTGAATGGTACGGGGACAGGGGGCAAGGGACTGAAGCTTTCTTT. This gives the protein CASSEWYGDRGQGTEAFF. This chain links TRBV6-1 with TRBJ1-1; TRBD1 aligns across 12 bases. Germline assignment: CDR1 MNHNS and CDR2 SASEGT. This CDR3 comprises 18 residues. Trimming cost V 2 bases and J 5 bases; bases outside gene matches: 12.

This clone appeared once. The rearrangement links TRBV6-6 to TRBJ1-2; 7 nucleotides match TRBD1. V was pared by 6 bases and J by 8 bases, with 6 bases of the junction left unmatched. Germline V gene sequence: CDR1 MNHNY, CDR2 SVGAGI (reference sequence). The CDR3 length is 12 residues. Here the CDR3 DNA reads TGTGCCAGCAGACCCGGGACAGCCGGCTACACCTTC. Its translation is CASRPGTAGYTF.

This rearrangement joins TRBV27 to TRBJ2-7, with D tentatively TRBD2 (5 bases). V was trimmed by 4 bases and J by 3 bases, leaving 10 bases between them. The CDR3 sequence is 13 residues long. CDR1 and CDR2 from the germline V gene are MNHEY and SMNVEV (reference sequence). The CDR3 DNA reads TGTGCCAGCAGTTCGGGCCGGGGCTACGAGCAGTACTTC. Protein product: CASSSGRGYEQYF.

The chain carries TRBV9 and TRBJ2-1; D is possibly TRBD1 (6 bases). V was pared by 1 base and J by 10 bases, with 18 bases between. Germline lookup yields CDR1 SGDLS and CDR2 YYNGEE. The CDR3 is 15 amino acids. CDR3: CASSVLDSEGVEQFF. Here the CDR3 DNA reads TGTGCCAGCAGCGTATTGGACAGTGAGGGAGTCGAGCAGTTCTTC.

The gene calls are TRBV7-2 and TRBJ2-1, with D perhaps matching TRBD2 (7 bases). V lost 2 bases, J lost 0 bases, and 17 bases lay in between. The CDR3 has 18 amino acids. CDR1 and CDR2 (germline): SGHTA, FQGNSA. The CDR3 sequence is CASSLRLSGGASYNEQFF. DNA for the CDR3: TGTGCCAGCAGCTTACGGCTCAGTGGGGGGGCCTCCTACAATGAGCAGTTCTTC.

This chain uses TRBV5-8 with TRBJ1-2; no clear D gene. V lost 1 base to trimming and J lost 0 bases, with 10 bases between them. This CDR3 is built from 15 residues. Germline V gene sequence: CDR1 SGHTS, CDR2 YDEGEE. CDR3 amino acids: CASSLTSPANYGYTF. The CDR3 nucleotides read TGTGCCAGCAGCTTGACGTCACCAGCTAACTATGGCTACACCTTC.

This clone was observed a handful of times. Here the CDR3 reads CASSYDGPGRGSGNTIYF. The CDR3 DNA sequence: TGTGCCAGCAGTTACGACGGCCCAGGTAGGGGCTCTGGAAACACCATATATTTT. The V gene is TRBV6-2 or TRBV6-3, the J gene TRBJ1-3; weak D call: TRBD1 (5 bases). This CDR3 is 18 amino acids long. The V gene lost 2 bases and the J gene lost 0 bases, with 17 bases spanning the gap. The germline gives CDR1 MNHEY, CDR2 SVGEGT.

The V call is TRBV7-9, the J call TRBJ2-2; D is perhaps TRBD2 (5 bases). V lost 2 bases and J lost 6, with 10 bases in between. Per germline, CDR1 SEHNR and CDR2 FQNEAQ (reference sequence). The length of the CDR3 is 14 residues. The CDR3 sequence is CASSLTSTSGELFF. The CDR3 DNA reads TGTGCCAGCAGCTTAACTAGTACCTCCGGGGAGCTGTTTTTT. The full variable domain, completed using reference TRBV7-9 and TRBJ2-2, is DTGVSQNPRHKITKRGQNVTFRCDPISEHNRLYWYRQTLGQGPEFLTYFQNEAQLEKSRLLSDRFSAERPKGSFSTLEIQRTEQGDSAMYLCASSLTSTSGELFFGEGSRLTVL.

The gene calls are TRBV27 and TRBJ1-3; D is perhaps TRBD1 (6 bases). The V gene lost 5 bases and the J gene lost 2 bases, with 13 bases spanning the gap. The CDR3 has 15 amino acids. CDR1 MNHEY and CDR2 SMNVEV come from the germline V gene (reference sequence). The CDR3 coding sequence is TGTGCCAGCAGTGCCTATGCAGGGGCTGGAAACACCATATATTTT. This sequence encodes CASSAYAGAGNTIYF.

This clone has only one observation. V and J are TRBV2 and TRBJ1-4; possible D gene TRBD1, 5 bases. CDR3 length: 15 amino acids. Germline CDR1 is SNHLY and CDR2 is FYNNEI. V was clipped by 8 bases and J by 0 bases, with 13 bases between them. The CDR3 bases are TGTGCCAGCTACAAGGGGCGAACAACTAATGAAAAACTGTTTTTT. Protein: CASYKGRTTNEKLFF.

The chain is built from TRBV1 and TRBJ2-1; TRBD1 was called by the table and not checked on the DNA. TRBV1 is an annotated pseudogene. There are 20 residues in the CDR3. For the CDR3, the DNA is TGCACCAGCAGCCAAGAGGTGTGCTCAGGGGTGGCTGGGAACAACAATGAGCAGTTCTTC. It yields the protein CTSSQEVCSGVAGNNNEQFF.

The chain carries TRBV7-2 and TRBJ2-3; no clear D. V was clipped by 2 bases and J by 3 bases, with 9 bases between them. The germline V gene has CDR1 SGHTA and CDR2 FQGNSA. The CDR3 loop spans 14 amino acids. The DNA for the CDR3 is TGTGCCAGCAGCTTACGTTCCCAGACAGATACGCAGTATTTT. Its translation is CASSLRSQTDTQYF.

The DNA of the CDR3 is TGTGCCAGCCTTGGGGGGACTAGCGGGAGAAGGTCCTACAATGAGCAGTTCTTC. Amino acids: CASLGGTSGRRSYNEQFF. The chain has TRBV2 and TRBJ2-1; 14 bases are a match to TRBD2. Germline loops: CDR1 SNHLY, CDR2 FYNNEI. With V trimmed by 8 bases and J by 1 base, 10 bases remained unmatched. CDR3 length: 18 amino acids.

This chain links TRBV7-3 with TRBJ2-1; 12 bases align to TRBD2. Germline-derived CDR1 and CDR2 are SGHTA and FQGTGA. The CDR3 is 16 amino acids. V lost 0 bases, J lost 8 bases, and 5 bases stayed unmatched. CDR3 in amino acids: CASSLTGLAGLDEQFF. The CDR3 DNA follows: TGTGCCAGCAGCTTAACGGGACTAGCGGGCCTGGATGAGCAGTTCTTC.

The CDR3 DNA reads TGTGCCAGCAGCTTGGGGCAGGGAGAAAAACTGTTTTTT. This gives the protein CASSLGQGEKLFF. V gene TRBV5-6 combines with J gene TRBJ1-4, with D possibly being TRBD1 (5 bases). The ends were cut back, 0 bases at V and 8 bases at J, with 8 bases in the middle. Germline V lookup: CDR1 SGHDT, CDR2 YYEEEE. The CDR3 runs to 13 residues.